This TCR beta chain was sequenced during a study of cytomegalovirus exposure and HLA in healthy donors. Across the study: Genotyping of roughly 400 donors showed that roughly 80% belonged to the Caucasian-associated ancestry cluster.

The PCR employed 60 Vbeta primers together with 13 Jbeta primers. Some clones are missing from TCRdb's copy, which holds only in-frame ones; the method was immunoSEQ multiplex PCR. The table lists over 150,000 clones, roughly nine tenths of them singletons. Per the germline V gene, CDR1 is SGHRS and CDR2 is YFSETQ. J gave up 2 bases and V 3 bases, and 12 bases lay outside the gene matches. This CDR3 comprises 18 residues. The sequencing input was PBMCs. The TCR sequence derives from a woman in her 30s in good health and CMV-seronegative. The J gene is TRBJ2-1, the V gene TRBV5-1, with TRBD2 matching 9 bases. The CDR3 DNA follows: TGCGCCAGCAGCTGGGAACCTAGCGGGACTCCAACCTACAATGAGCAGTTCTTC. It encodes CASSWEPSGTPTYNEQFF.